The rows below give T cell receptor beta chains drawn from one sample of a study of early T cells in non-severe SARS-CoV-2 infection. TCRdb re-called the 5' RACE reads with MiXCR, one entry per CDR3 protein. The profile shows under 100,000 distinct CDR3 sequences, 9.5% to 11% of them singletons. Sequencing used whole blood. Receptors were obtained from an adult who was a healthcare worker with PCR-confirmed SARS-CoV-2 infection or an uninfected control (not recorded which). The CDR3 runs from the conserved cysteine through the conserved F or W. Each record gives: V gene, D gene, J gene, clone size, CDR3 DNA, CDR3 protein. The D gene is left open where the match is weak. Rows may omit the clone size; those that give it use once, few, many or a size class.

TRBV20-1	-	TRBJ1-4	few	TGCAGTGCTAGAGATCGGGCAGGGGATGAAAAACTGTTTTTT	CSARDRAGDEKLFF
TRBV13	-	TRBJ2-1	-	TGTGCCAGCAGCTCGCCCCGCCTGGGACTCACTGAGCAGTTCTTC	CASSSPRLGLTEQFF
TRBV12-3/TRBV12-4	TRBD1	TRBJ2-4	few	TGTGCCAGCAGCGCCCAGGGGGAGTTAGCCAAAAACATTCAGTACTTC	CASSAQGELAKNIQYF
TRBV10-1	-	TRBJ1-4	-	TGCGCCAGCAGTGAATCTCGGAAAACTAATGAAAAACTGTTTTTT	CASSESRKTNEKLFF
TRBV7-6	TRBD2	TRBJ2-3	-	TGTGCCAGCAGCCCGCGACTAGCGGGGGGGCAGGTTGGAGGCACGCAGTATTTT	CASSPRLAGGQVGGTQYF
TRBV6-2/TRBV6-3	TRBD2	TRBJ2-1	-	TGTGCCAGCAGTAACTCGGGACTAGCGGGAAAGTACAATGAGCAGTTCTTC	CASSNSGLAGKYNEQFF
TRBV11-2	TRBD1	TRBJ2-7	-	TGTGCCAGCAGCAAGGACAGGGGGCGCGAGCAGTACTTC	CASSKDRGREQYF
TRBV6-5	-	TRBJ1-1	many	TGTGCCAGCAGGGGAACCATGAACACTGAAGCTTTCTTT	CASRGTMNTEAFF
TRBV19	-	TRBJ1-4	many	TGTGCCAGCAACGGACAGACTAATGAAAAACTGTTTTTT	CASNGQTNEKLFF
TRBV29-1	TRBD2	TRBJ2-5	many	TGCAGCGTTGAGGCTTCGGGGGGAGAGACCCAGTACTTC	CSVEASGGETQYF
TRBV19	TRBD1	TRBJ1-5	few	TGTGCCAGTAGTATCAGGGGACAGGGCAATCAGCCCCAGCATTTT	CASSIRGQGNQPQHF
TRBV19	-	TRBJ2-1	many	TGTGCCAGGAGGGACAAGAGCTCCTACAATGAGCAGTTCTTC	CARRDKSSYNEQFF
TRBV28	TRBD1	TRBJ2-7	-	TGTGCCAGCAAGGGGGACAGGGTAACCTACGAGCAGTACTTC	CASKGDRVTYEQYF
TRBV29-1	-	TRBJ2-7	many	TGCAGCGTAAACGAGGGGGCGGGAGAGCAGTACTTC	CSVNEGAGEQYF
TRBV29-1	-	TRBJ2-7	many	TGCAGCGTTGAGTCCAACTACGAGCAGTACTTC	CSVESNYEQYF
TRBV28	-	TRBJ1-1	few	TGTGCCAGCAGTCCAACTCGGACAGTAGAAGCTTTCTTT	CASSPTRTVEAFF
TRBV6-6	TRBD1	TRBJ2-5	few	TGTGCCAGCAGATCCGGACAGGGCGAGGAGACCCAGTACTTC	CASRSGQGEETQYF
TRBV10-2	TRBD2	TRBJ2-5	many	TGCGCCAGCAGTGATAGACTAGCGGGAAGTCAAGAGACCCAGTACTTC	CASSDRLAGSQETQYF
TRBV2	-	TRBJ2-1	once	TGTGCCAGCAGTCCCGGTCGTAGCTCCTACAATGAGCAGTTCTTC	CASSPGRSSYNEQFF
TRBV5-4	TRBD1	TRBJ1-2	-	TGTGCCAGCAGCTTGGCGCGGACAGGGACATTCTATGGCTACACCTTC	CASSLARTGTFYGYTF
TRBV27	-	TRBJ2-5	-	TGTGCCAGCAGTTTGCAGGGGCGGCAGACCCAGTACTTC	CASSLQGRQTQYF
TRBV18	-	TRBJ2-3	once	TGTGCCAGCTCACCAGCAGAGGGAGCAGATACGCAGTATTTT	CASSPAEGADTQYF
TRBV6-6	TRBD2	TRBJ2-5	few	TGTGCCAGCACCCAAAGCGGGGGACAAGAGACCCAGTACTTC	CASTQSGGQETQYF
TRBV5-1	TRBD2	TRBJ2-1	few	TGCGCCAGCAGCCGTAGCGGGGGGGACTCCTACAATGAGCAGTTCTTC	CASSRSGGDSYNEQFF
TRBV6-5	-	TRBJ2-7	few	TGTGCCAGCAGTTACTCGAGACGGGGGCCCTACGAGCAGTACTTC	CASSYSRRGPYEQYF
TRBV5-1	TRBD2	TRBJ2-5	-	TGCGCCAGCAGAACCCCAGGGACTAGCGGGAGGGCCCCAGAGACCCAGTACTTC	CASRTPGTSGRAPETQYF